These 20 T cell receptor beta chains originate from one sample sequenced in a study of blood T cells in healthy people across ages. Sample-barcoded 5' priming and a J-beta primer mix drove a second PCR of about 7 to 11 cycles. TCRdb processed the 5' RACE reads anew with MiXCR; each CDR3 protein has one entry. Seen here are about 2 million distinct CDR3 sequences, roughly 52% observed once, and the top ten hold 2.1%. The material sequenced was blood. These TCRs come from a woman in her thirties or forties in good health.

The V gene is TRBV20-1, the J gene TRBJ2-5; D is ambiguous. The length of the CDR3 is 14 residues. Germline V gene lookup returns CDR1 DFQATT and CDR2 SNEGSKA (reference sequence). The ends were cut back, 0 bases at V and 7 bases at J, with 15 bases in the middle. CDR3 region: CSAREPDKPGTQYF. CDR3 in DNA: TGCAGTGCTAGAGAGCCAGACAAGCCGGGGACCCAGTACTTC.

This clonotype was found a few times. The V and J genes are TRBV29-1 and TRBJ2-1; 9 bases line up with TRBD2. J was trimmed by 1 base and V by 1 base; bases with no gene match: 8. CDR3 length: 17 residues. Germline V lookup: CDR1 SQVTM, CDR2 ANQGSEA. This CDR3 is CSVEGEVRGGSYNEQFF. In nucleotides, the CDR3 is TGCAGCGTTGAAGGAGAAGTGCGGGGGGGATCCTACAATGAGCAGTTCTTC.

This clonotype showed up just a few times. V usage is TRBV7-6 and J usage is TRBJ2-5; D not certain. V was shortened by 5 bases and J by 5 bases, with 15 bases between the two germline ends. Germline V lookup: CDR1 SGHVS, CDR2 FNYEAQ. The CDR3 sequence is 14 residues long. DNA for the CDR3: TGTGCCAGCAGCCCGAACCCCGTTGATGAGACCCAGTACTTC. This encodes CASSPNPVDETQYF. The full variable domain, its missing parts supplied by reference TRBV7-6 and TRBJ2-5, is GAGVSQSPRYKVTKRGQDVALRCDPISGHVSLYWYRQALGQGPEFLTYFNYEAQQDKSGLPNDRFSAERPEGSISTLTIQRTEQRDSAMYRCASSPNPVDETQYFGPGTRLLVL.

The J gene is TRBJ1-2, the V gene TRBV24-1; D is ambiguous. CDR1 KGHDR and CDR2 SFDVKD come from the germline V gene. Trimming shortened V by 3 bases and J by 7 bases, and 23 bases separated the two germline ends. The CDR3 totals 17 residues. DNA of the CDR3: TGTGCCACCAGTGATACGAGTGCGTCGGGCTTTCGGGGTGGCTACACCTTC. Translating gives CATSDTSASGFRGGYTF.

This clonotype has only a few counts. This chain connects TRBV20-1 to TRBJ2-1; 10 bases line up with TRBD2. From germline, CDR1 is DFQATT and CDR2 SNEGSKA (reference sequence). V was clipped by 2 bases and J by 13 bases; unmatched bases: 5. The CDR3 is made up of 12 amino acids. CDR3: CSARSLAGVQFF. The CDR3 DNA reads TGCAGTGCTAGATCTCTAGCGGGGGTCCAGTTCTTC.

The chain recombines TRBV6-5 with TRBJ1-4; 9 positions agree with TRBD1. The CDR3 is 16 residues long. With V trimmed by 5 bases and J by 8 bases, 12 bases remained unmatched. CDR1 and CDR2 (germline): MNHEY, SVGAGI. CDR3 sequence reads: CASSPNTGGANEKLFF. Here the CDR3 DNA reads TGTGCCAGCAGTCCTAACACAGGGGGCGCGAACGAAAAACTGTTTTTT.

This clonotype has at least ten counts. The chain joins TRBV29-1 to TRBJ2-7; 13 bases align to TRBD2. Germline lookup yields CDR1 SQVTM and CDR2 ANQGSEA. After removal of 4 bases from V and 4 bases from J, the junction contained 1 base not matched to a gene. The CDR3 runs to 13 residues. The CDR3 loop is CSVGTSGGYEQYF. CDR3 coding DNA: TGCAGCGTTGGGACTAGCGGGGGTTACGAGCAGTACTTC.

The chain employs TRBV27 and TRBJ2-1; TRBD1 is a possible D gene (5 bases). V was clipped by 2 bases and J by 8 bases, with 19 bases between them. This CDR3 is 16 amino acids long. Germline CDR1 and CDR2: MNHEY and SMNVEV (reference sequence). CDR3 region: CASSLVQGVKYDEQFF. The CDR3 nucleotides read TGTGCCAGCAGTTTAGTGCAAGGGGTGAAGTACGATGAGCAGTTCTTC.

The chain combines TRBV2 with TRBJ2-1; tentatively, D is TRBD2 (6 bases). The CDR3 runs 17 residues. The germline V gene has CDR1 SNHLY and CDR2 FYNNEI. The V end was cut by 2 bases, the J end by 0 bases, with 14 bases between. The CDR3 coding sequence is TGTGCCAGCAGTGAAATAGGCTCCGGGGGCTCCTACAATGAGCAGTTCTTC. It specifies CASSEIGSGGSYNEQFF.

The V gene is TRBV4-2, the J gene TRBJ1-1; 8 bases are shared with TRBD1. The junction had 9 bases not matched to a gene; V was cut back by 2 bases and J by 10 bases. Looked up from germline, CDR1 is LGHNA and CDR2 is YNFKEQ. CDR3 length equals 14 residues. This CDR3 is CASSQPGQGDRAFF. CDR3 sequence (DNA): TGTGCCAGCAGCCAACCTGGACAGGGTGATAGAGCTTTCTTT.

There are a few counts of this clonotype. The chain is built from TRBV2 and TRBJ2-3; 8 bases are shared with TRBD1. Germline loops: CDR1 SNHLY, CDR2 FYNNEI. The CDR3 is 18 residues long. V lost 4 bases and J lost 5; bases outside the gene matches: 17. CDR3 coding DNA: TGTGCCAGCAGTGGTGCGGGCTACGGACAGGGCGTAATAGATACGCAGTATTTT. This encodes CASSGAGYGQGVIDTQYF.

This clonotype was picked up a small number of times. This chain links TRBV20-1 with TRBJ2-1, with D perhaps matching TRBD2 (6 bases). Per the germline V gene, CDR1 is DFQATT and CDR2 is SNEGSKA (reference sequence). V was trimmed by 6 bases and J by 5 bases, leaving 14 bases between them. The CDR3 has 13 residues. The CDR3 loop is CSAPGVEDNEQFF. The DNA of the CDR3 is TGCAGTGCCCCGGGGGTGGAGGACAATGAGCAGTTCTTC.

The genes are TRBV4-1 and TRBJ1-2; no clear D gene. V lost 0 bases, J lost 0 bases, and 11 bases lay in between. From germline, CDR1 is MGHRA and CDR2 YSYEKL. The length of the CDR3 is 16 residues. The CDR3 coding sequence is TGCGCCAGCAGCCAAGATCGCAGGCTCTCTAACTATGGCTACACCTTC. Its translation is CASSQDRRLSNYGYTF.

For this clonotype: A junction end diverges from the germline sequence, so it may reflect a read error. The chain combines TRBV24-1 with TRBJ2-5; 9 nucleotides agree with TRBD2. Germline assignment: CDR1 KGHDR and CDR2 SFDVKD. The CDR3 totals 17 residues. The CDR3 DNA sequence: TGTGCCATCAGTGGGGCTAGCGGGGACAGTCACAGGAAGACCCAGTACTTC. Translating it yields CAISGASGDSHRKTQYF.

The chain uses TRBV7-2 and TRBJ1-6; 7 nucleotides line up with TRBD1. The length of the CDR3 is 14 residues. From germline, CDR1 is SGHTA and CDR2 FQGNSA. With V trimmed by 4 bases and J by 8 bases, 5 bases remained unmatched. In DNA form, the CDR3 reads TGTGCCAGCAGCTCGACAGGGAGGGATTCACCCCTCCACTTT. Its translation is CASSSTGRDSPLHF. Using reference TRBV7-2 and TRBJ1-6 for the parts outside the CDR3, the full variable domain is GAGVSQSPSNKVTEKGKDVELRCDPISGHTALYWYRQSLGQGLEFLIYFQGNSAPDKSGLPSDRFSAERTGGSVSTLTIQRTQQEDSAVYLCASSSTGRDSPLHFGNGTRLTVT.

This clonotype was recorded once. CDR3 sequence reads: CASSLGPYTGGPYGYTF. Here the CDR3 DNA reads TGCGCCAGCAGCCTAGGGCCCTATACCGGCGGTCCGTATGGCTACACCTTC. The chain carries TRBV5-1 and TRBJ1-2, with unresolved D. CDR3 length equals 17 residues. The V end lost 4 bases, the J end lost 5 bases, and 24 bases lay between the germline ends. Germline values: CDR1 SGHRS, CDR2 YFSETQ. Full variable domain (rest looked up from reference TRBV5-1 and TRBJ1-2): KAGVTQTPRYLIKTRGQQVTLSCSPISGHRSVSWYQQTPGQGLQFLFEYFSETQRNKGNFPGRFSGRQFSNSRSEMNVSTLELGDSALYLCASSLGPYTGGPYGYTFGSGTRLTVV.

The table lists this clonotype with many counts. The V gene is TRBV10-3, the J gene TRBJ2-3; the D gene is possibly TRBD1 (5 bases). The germline V gene encodes CDR1 ENHRY and CDR2 SYGVKD. The CDR3 has 13 residues. Trimming took 2 bases from V and 5 from J, leaving 8 bases between them. The CDR3 sequence: CAISERQQDTQYF. In nucleotides, the CDR3 is TGTGCCATCAGTGAGAGACAGCAAGATACGCAGTATTTT.

This chain uses TRBV2 with TRBJ2-7; 7 nucleotides agree with TRBD1. This CDR3 contains 14 residues. Unmatched junction bases numbered 3, after V lost 1 base and J lost 3 bases. CDR1 and CDR2 (germline): SNHLY, FYNNEI. CDR3 in DNA: TGTGCCAGCAGTGAAGACAGGGGTATCTACGAGCAGTACTTC. It yields the protein CASSEDRGIYEQYF.

This chain uses TRBV5-1 with TRBJ2-7; 7 positions agree with TRBD2. The CDR3 has 18 residues. Germline-derived CDR1 and CDR2 are SGHRS and YFSETQ. J lost 0 bases, V lost 2 bases, and 14 bases had no gene match. The CDR3, as DNA: TGCGCCAGCAGCTTTGGACTCCGCTGGGGGGGGTCCTCCTACGAGCAGTACTTC. It translates to CASSFGLRWGGSSYEQYF.

There are a few counts of this clonotype. The chain has TRBV7-2 and TRBJ2-3, with 15 bases identical to TRBD2. Germline CDR1 and CDR2: SGHTA and FQGNSA. The CDR3 covers 16 residues. V lost 2 bases, J lost 6 bases, and 3 bases stayed unmatched. CDR3 DNA: TGTGCCAGCAGCTTAACAGGGACTAGCGGGGGGGATACGCAGTATTTT. It yields the protein CASSLTGTSGGDTQYF.